This T cell receptor (beta chain) was documented in a study of T cells in women clearing cervical HPV infection. Data came from immunoSEQ multiplex PCR; TCRdb stores just in-frame clones and leaves some out. This repertoire includes around 35,000 clones. The CDR3 length is 15 residues. Germline assignment: CDR1 DFQATT and CDR2 SNEGSKA (reference sequence). V shed 0 bases and J shed 4 bases, with 15 bases lying between them. Study-level points and caveats: CIN3+ cases had significantly higher TCR richness than controls; evenness did not differ.

Worth noting for this clone: No antigen is known for it. The CDR3 end falls 3 residues outside the read, so it is completed with the germline J gene.

The origin of this receptor is a woman between 18 and 69 years old with a cervical HPV16 infection that either progressed to CIN3+ or cleared (not recorded which). The chain combines TRBV20-1 with TRBJ2-5; D is possibly TRBD1 (6 bases). Input material: blood buffy coat. Here the CDR3 reads CSARDASDSRETQYF. The sequenced part of the CDR3 DNA is TGCAGTGCTAGAGACGCTTCGGACAGTCGAGAGACC.